A single sample is the source of the 7 T cell receptor beta chains below, sequenced in a study of blood T cell repertoires in COVID-19. Clones were sequenced by immunoSEQ multiplex PCR, and TCRdb holds only the in-frame ones, with some missing. The sample has hundreds of thousands of clones; around 87% are singletons. The specimen sequenced was peripheral blood. The source is a woman between 40 and 50 years old who had recovered from COVID-19.

The chain carries TRBV9 and TRBJ2-7; D perhaps matches TRBD2 (6 bases). Trimming stripped 3 bases from V and 0 bases from J, with 7 bases between. The CDR3 covers 13 residues. Germline-derived CDR1 and CDR2 are SGDLS and YYNGEE. DNA of the CDR3: TGTGCCAGCAGCGGGACTACCTCCTACGAGCAGTACTTC. This encodes CASSGTTSYEQYF.

The chain has TRBV5-1 and TRBJ1-5, with no clear D. Per germline, CDR1 SGHRS and CDR2 YFSETQ. Trimming took off 4 bases at V and 6 bases at J, with 11 bases between the two ends. This CDR3 contains 13 residues. Written as DNA, the CDR3 is TGCGCCAGCAGCCTGGGGTTAGCTCAGCCCCAGCATTTT. Encoded protein: CASSLGLAQPQHF. Supplemented by reference TRBV5-1 and TRBJ1-5, the full variable domain reads KAGVTQTPRYLIKTRGQQVTLSCSPISGHRSVSWYQQTPGQGLQFLFEYFSETQRNKGNFPGRFSGRQFSNSRSEMNVSTLELGDSALYLCASSLGLAQPQHFGDGTRLSIL.

With respect to this clone: At one end, the junction sequence differs from germline, possibly due to a read error. The chain is built from TRBV6-5 and TRBJ2-1; 11 bases match TRBD2. The CDR3 covers 12 residues. Germline V CDR1 and CDR2: MNHEY, SVGAGI. CDR3 residues: CASSRPSGGPLF. The CDR3 nucleotides are TGTGCCAGCAGCCGCCCTAGCGGGGGGCCACTCTTC.

The rearrangement uses TRBV5-1 and TRBJ2-3, with 11 bases matching TRBD2. From germline, CDR1 is SGHRS and CDR2 YFSETQ. The CDR3 has 18 amino acids. V dropped 4 bases and J dropped 4; count of bases not matched to a gene: 14. The DNA of the CDR3 is TGCGCCAGCAGCCGGGTGGCTAGCGGGGGGAGCAGGGCAGATACGCAGTATTTT. Its protein product is CASSRVASGGSRADTQYF. The complete variable domain, with remaining parts taken from reference TRBV5-1 and TRBJ2-3, reads KAGVTQTPRYLIKTRGQQVTLSCSPISGHRSVSWYQQTPGQGLQFLFEYFSETQRNKGNFPGRFSGRQFSNSRSEMNVSTLELGDSALYLCASSRVASGGSRADTQYFGPGTRLTVL.

V usage is TRBV3-1 (or the pseudogene TRBV3-2) and J usage is TRBJ1-5; maybe TRBD1 (5 bases). The CDR3 is 14 residues long. V lost 0 bases to trimming and J lost 9 bases, with 12 bases between them. From germline, CDR1 is LGHDT and CDR2 YNNKEL (reference sequence). The CDR3 loop is CASSQDGGGRPQHF. The CDR3 DNA follows: TGTGCCAGCAGCCAAGATGGGGGGGGGAGGCCCCAGCATTTT.

The J gene is TRBJ1-2, the V gene TRBV6-5, with TRBD1 as a possible D gene (6 bases). V shed 2 bases and J shed 4 bases, with 17 bases lying between them. From germline, CDR1 is MNHEY and CDR2 SVGAGI. The CDR3 is 16 amino acids. The CDR3 loop is CASSYTGNRAGYGYTF. The CDR3 nucleotides read TGTGCCAGCAGTTACACGGGAAACAGGGCGGGCTATGGCTACACCTTC.

This chain connects TRBV9 to TRBJ2-7; 7 bases agree with TRBD2. The CDR3 consists of 14 residues. After removal of 1 base from V and 4 bases from J, the junction contained 5 bases not matched to a gene. Germline CDR1 SGDLS, CDR2 YYNGEE. CDR3 sequence (DNA): TGTGCCAGCAGCGTAAGTAGCGGGCCTTACGAGCAGTACTTC. This sequence encodes CASSVSSGPYEQYF.